Listed below are T cell receptor beta chains from one sample, sequenced in a study of CD8+CD57+ T cells in acquired aplastic anemia. TCRdb re-called the reads through MiXCR, storing one row per CDR3 protein. The sample lists 200,000 or so distinct CDR3 sequences, 65% seen once, with roughly 53% in the top ten. The sample comprised sorted CD4+, CD8+, or CD8+CD57+ T cells (not recorded which) from PBMCs. The receptor set was obtained from a human donor with aplastic anemia. Both conserved end residues are part of each CDR3. Fields, in order: V gene, clone size, D gene, J gene, CDR3 DNA, CDR3 protein. A D gene is named only where the DNA matches it firmly. Not every row has a clone size; where given, it reads once, few, many or a size class.

TRBV7-2	-	TRBD2	TRBJ2-1	TGTGCCAGCAGCTTAGCGGGGCTAGCGGGGGGAGATGAGCAGTTCTTC	CASSLAGLAGGDEQFF
TRBV24-1	-	-	TRBJ1-1	TGTGCCAGCAGTGACTCGAGCAGGGCCACTGAAGCTTTCTTT	CASSDSSRATEAFF
TRBV20-1	-	TRBD2	TRBJ2-3	TGCAGTGCTAGAGGGCAACTAGCGTTTTCCACAGATACGCAGTATTTT	CSARGQLAFSTDTQYF
TRBV24-1	many	-	TRBJ2-1	TGTGCCACCAGTGCGGGCAGGGGCCATGAGCAGTTCTTC	CATSAGRGHEQFF
TRBV10-3	-	TRBD2	TRBJ2-7	TGTGCCATAGGGACTAGCGGCTACGAGCAGTACTTC	CAIGTSGYEQYF
TRBV7-2	-	-	TRBJ2-3	TGTGCCAGCAGCTTAGACGCGGACCTAAGCACAGATACGCAGTATTTT	CASSLDADLSTDTQYF
TRBV20-1	-	TRBD1	TRBJ1-1	TGCAGTGCTCAAGACAAAGGACAGGGGGGCGACACTGAAGCTTTCTTT	CSAQDKGQGGDTEAFF
TRBV24-1	-	TRBD1	TRBJ1-5	TGTGCCACCAGTGATCCCGGGACAGGGGGGGCTCAGCCCCAGCATTTT	CATSDPGTGGAQPQHF
TRBV4-2	many	-	TRBJ2-1	TGTGCCAGCAGCCAAGGGGCTGGGGTAGCCTACAATGAGCAGTTCTTC	CASSQGAGVAYNEQFF
TRBV11-2	-	-	TRBJ2-1	TGTGCCAGCAGCTTAGATCTGATCCTAGCAACCAATGAGCAGTTCTTC	CASSLDLILATNEQFF
TRBV7-9	-	-	TRBJ1-5	TGTGCCAGCAGCTTAGCGAGTATGGTAAGAGAGCCCCAGCATTTT	CASSLASMVREPQHF
TRBV29-1	-	-	TRBJ1-4	TGCAGCGTTGACTCGAGGGGGGATGAAAAACTGTTTTTT	CSVDSRGDEKLFF
TRBV6-4	-	TRBD1	TRBJ2-1	TGTGCCAGCAGGTCTACGGGACAGCCCTACAATGAGCAGTTCTTC	CASRSTGQPYNEQFF
TRBV12-3/TRBV12-4	-	-	TRBJ2-2	TGTGCCAGCAGGTGGGGACACAAGATAAACACCGGGGAGCTGTTTTTT	CASRWGHKINTGELFF
TRBV4-3	once	TRBD1	TRBJ1-1	TGCGCCAGCAGCCTAGGCGGACAGGACTCTCCCCTGATGGACACTGAAGCTTTCTTT	CASSLGGQDSPLMDTEAFF
TRBV19	-	TRBD1	TRBJ2-3	TGTGCCAGTGGGACAGGGCCTAGCACAGATACGCAGTATTTT	CASGTGPSTDTQYF
TRBV4-1	-	-	TRBJ2-7	TGCGCCAGCAGCCAAGATTTGATGGACTACGAGCAGTACTTC	CASSQDLMDYEQYF
TRBV7-9	many	-	TRBJ2-1	TGTGCCAGCAGCTTACGGGGGCGCGAGCAGTTCTTC	CASSLRGREQFF
TRBV6-5	-	TRBD1	TRBJ1-6	TGTGCCAGCAGGGGAACAGGGGGTAATTCACCCCTCCACTTT	CASRGTGGNSPLHF
TRBV7-6	-	TRBD1	TRBJ1-5	TGTGCCAGCAGCTTGACAGGGGCCATCAATCAGCCCCAGCATTTT	CASSLTGAINQPQHF
TRBV6-5	-	-	TRBJ2-1	TGTGCCAGCAGTTACTCCCCTGGCGGGACTGATGAGCAGTTCTTC	CASSYSPGGTDEQFF
TRBV5-1	-	TRBD2	TRBJ2-3	TGCGCCAGCAGCTTGGCCGCCCTGACTAGCGGAGGCACAGATACGCAGTATTTT	CASSLAALTSGGTDTQYF
TRBV9	-	TRBD1	TRBJ1-6	TGTGCCAGCAGCGCGGGACAGGGCCATTCACCCCTCCACTTT	CASSAGQGHSPLHF
TRBV19	few	-	TRBJ1-2	TGTGCCAGTAGTAGTCGGCGACAGGACCTTAGCTATGGCTACACCTTC	CASSSRRQDLSYGYTF
TRBV19	-	TRBD1	TRBJ2-2	TGTGCCAGTAACACAGGGGGTATCGGGGAGCTGTTTTTT	CASNTGGIGELFF
TRBV6-2/TRBV6-3	-	-	TRBJ1-1	TGTGCCAGCGCCCTGGGAACTGAAGCTTTCTTT	CASALGTEAFF
TRBV7-9	-	TRBD2	TRBJ2-1	TGTGCCAGCAGCTTAGACCCGAGCGGGGGGGCCCATGAGCAGTTCTTC	CASSLDPSGGAHEQFF
TRBV5-4	-	-	TRBJ2-1	TGTGCCAGTTCACAAGCGGAGCTATACAATGAGCAGTTCTTC	CASSQAELYNEQFF
TRBV5-4	few	TRBD1	TRBJ1-6	TGTGCCAGCAGCCAGCTGGACAGGGGTTCACCCCTCCACTTT	CASSQLDRGSPLHF
TRBV29-1	-	TRBD1	TRBJ2-7	TGCAGCGTTTTGAGACAGGGGACAACCTACGAGCAGTACTTC	CSVLRQGTTYEQYF
TRBV10-3	few	-	TRBJ2-7	TGTGCCATCAGTGAGTCGCGGACAGCCTACGAGCAGTACTTC	CAISESRTAYEQYF
TRBV6-5	-	-	TRBJ2-3	TGCGCCAGCAGTGAGTCGGGGGATACGCAGTATTTT	CASSESGDTQYF
TRBV10-2	-	TRBD2	TRBJ2-1	TGCGCCAGCAGTAGTAACCTAGCGGGAGGGGATGAGCAGTTCTTC	CASSSNLAGGDEQFF
TRBV14	-	-	TRBJ1-1	TGTGCCAGCAGCCAAGATGGACAAGGGGCTTTCTTT	CASSQDGQGAFF
TRBV7-9	-	-	TRBJ2-7	TGTGCCAGCAGCTTAGGGCAGCAGACTTACGAGCAGTACTTC	CASSLGQQTYEQYF
TRBV7-9	-	-	TRBJ1-4	TGTGCCAGCAGCCTGAGGGAGGCGGATGAAAAACTGTTTTTT	CASSLREADEKLFF
TRBV24-1	-	-	TRBJ1-2	TGTGCCACCAGTGACGAAGTAAAAGGGGGCTACACCTTC	CATSDEVKGGYTF
TRBV12-3/TRBV12-4	-	-	TRBJ1-6	TGTGCCAGCAGGTACCCAGGGAATTCACCCCTCCACTTT	CASRYPGNSPLHF
TRBV19	-	-	TRBJ1-4	TGTGCCAGTTGGGCCCAGACCACGGCTGAAAAACTGTTTTTT	CASWAQTTAEKLFF
TRBV6-2/TRBV6-3	many	-	TRBJ2-7	TGTGCCGCAAACAGGGGGGGCAACGAGCAGTACTTC	CAANRGGNEQYF
TRBV7-9	-	-	TRBJ1-1	TGTGCCAGCAGCCTTTTCCAAGGCGCTTTCTTT	CASSLFQGAFF
TRBV9	few	TRBD2	TRBJ2-1	TGTGCCAGCAGCGAGAGCGGGAGGGCCCACAATGAGCAGTTCTTC	CASSESGRAHNEQFF